This is a list of T cell receptor beta chains from one sample in a study of OX40 agonist ivuxolimab in advanced cancers. Sequencing used immunoSEQ multiplex PCR; TCRdb keeps in-frame clones, though not all of them. The sample lists 70,000 to 95,000 clones, over 75% occurring once. Specimen: CD4+ or CD8+ T cells sorted from blood, collected in a trial of the OX40 agonist ivuxolimab. The receptor source for this set is an adult with an advanced solid tumor such as melanoma, head and neck, liver or kidney cancer. Each CDR3 is given with its conserved first and last residue. D genes are given only for firm matches. The listing skips clone size in some rows; elsewhere it reads once, few, many or a size class.

V gene: TRBV11-2; clone size: -; D gene: -; J gene: TRBJ2-1; CDR3 protein: CASSLGSISYNEQFF; CDR3 DNA: TGTGCCAGCAGCTTGGGTTCTATTTCCTACAATGAGCAGTTCTTC
V gene: TRBV14; clone size: -; D gene: -; J gene: TRBJ2-7; CDR3 protein: CASSLSSYEQYF; CDR3 DNA: TGTGCCAGCAGCCTCAGCTCCTACGAGCAGTACTTC
V gene: TRBV5-1; clone size: -; D gene: -; J gene: TRBJ1-1; CDR3 protein: CASSLGQTLGTEAFF; CDR3 DNA: TGCGCCAGCAGCTTGGGGCAGACTTTGGGAACTGAAGCTTTCTTT
V gene: TRBV15; clone size: -; D gene: -; J gene: TRBJ2-6; CDR3 protein: CATSRPSGANVLTF; CDR3 DNA: TGTGCCACCAGCAGACCCTCTGGGGCCAACGTCCTGACTTTC
V gene: TRBV19; clone size: -; D gene: TRBD1; J gene: TRBJ2-3; CDR3 protein: CASRPGQGASDTQYF; CDR3 DNA: TGTGCCAGTAGACCGGGACAGGGGGCCTCAGATACGCAGTATTTT
V gene: TRBV9; clone size: -; D gene: TRBD1; J gene: TRBJ2-5; CDR3 protein: CASSVTGAETQYF; CDR3 DNA: TGTGCCAGCAGCGTGACAGGGGCAGAGACCCAGTACTTC
V gene: TRBV27; clone size: -; D gene: -; J gene: TRBJ1-1; CDR3 protein: CASCDTAPFTEAFF; CDR3 DNA: TGTGCCAGCTGTGATACAGCCCCGTTCACTGAAGCTTTCTTT
V gene: TRBV5-1; clone size: -; D gene: -; J gene: TRBJ2-3; CDR3 protein: CASSLEGEIDTQYF; CDR3 DNA: TGCGCCAGCAGCTTGGAGGGGGAAATAGATACGCAGTATTTT
V gene: TRBV27; clone size: few; D gene: -; J gene: TRBJ1-4; CDR3 protein: CASSPSGHATNEKLFF; CDR3 DNA: TGTGCCAGCAGTCCCTCAGGCCATGCAACTAATGAAAAACTGTTTTTT
V gene: TRBV5-6; clone size: once; D gene: -; J gene: TRBJ1-6; CDR3 protein: CASSLARGDSPLHF; CDR3 DNA: TGTGCCAGCAGCTTGGCCAGGGGAGATTCACCCCTCCACTTT
V gene: TRBV28; clone size: -; D gene: -; J gene: TRBJ1-1; CDR3 protein: CASSLTSPMNTEAFF; CDR3 DNA: TGTGCCAGCAGTTTAACGTCGCCTATGAACACTGAAGCTTTCTTT
V gene: TRBV18; clone size: -; D gene: TRBD1; J gene: TRBJ2-2; CDR3 protein: CASAGTGEAGELFF; CDR3 DNA: TGTGCCAGCGCCGGGACAGGGGAAGCCGGGGAGCTGTTTTTT
V gene: TRBV29-1; clone size: -; D gene: -; J gene: TRBJ2-3; CDR3 protein: CSVGGETTDTQYF; CDR3 DNA: TGCAGCGTTGGAGGAGAGACCACAGATACGCAGTATTTT
V gene: TRBV27; clone size: -; D gene: -; J gene: TRBJ2-7; CDR3 protein: CASSLGGAMSYEQYF; CDR3 DNA: TGTGCCAGCAGTTTAGGGGGAGCCATGTCCTACGAGCAGTACTTC
V gene: TRBV6-5; clone size: -; D gene: TRBD1; J gene: TRBJ1-1; CDR3 protein: CASREGALDTEAFF; CDR3 DNA: TGTGCCAGCAGAGAGGGGGCGCTTGACACTGAAGCTTTCTTT
V gene: TRBV7-9; clone size: -; D gene: TRBD1; J gene: TRBJ2-3; CDR3 protein: CASSLGTGSDTQYF; CDR3 DNA: TGTGCCAGCAGCTTAGGGACAGGGTCAGATACGCAGTATTTT
V gene: TRBV5-1; clone size: -; D gene: -; J gene: TRBJ2-1; CDR3 protein: CASSPRAGQRAVSNEQFF; CDR3 DNA: TGCGCCAGCAGCCCGCGTGCGGGGCAGAGGGCAGTATCCAATGAGCAGTTCTTC
V gene: TRBV6-5; clone size: -; D gene: TRBD2; J gene: TRBJ2-5; CDR3 protein: CASSYSRLAVQETQYF; CDR3 DNA: TGTGCCAGCAGTTACTCGAGGCTAGCGGTACAAGAGACCCAGTACTTC
V gene: TRBV5-1; clone size: -; D gene: TRBD1; J gene: TRBJ1-1; CDR3 protein: CASSPGQTNTEAFF; CDR3 DNA: TGCGCCAGCAGCCCGGGACAGACTAACACTGAAGCTTTCTTT
V gene: TRBV5-1; clone size: -; D gene: -; J gene: TRBJ2-4; CDR3 protein: CASSWPGDKNIQYF; CDR3 DNA: TGCGCCAGCAGCTGGCCGGGTGACAAAAACATTCAGTACTTC
V gene: TRBV30; clone size: -; D gene: -; J gene: TRBJ1-1; CDR3 protein: CAWSPMNTEAFF; CDR3 DNA: TGTGCCTGGAGTCCGATGAACACTGAAGCTTTCTTT
V gene: TRBV7-2; clone size: -; D gene: TRBD2; J gene: TRBJ2-3; CDR3 protein: CASSLSGTSPDTQYF; CDR3 DNA: TGTGCCAGCAGCTTATCCGGGACTAGCCCAGATACGCAGTATTTT
V gene: TRBV10-3; clone size: once; D gene: TRBD1; J gene: TRBJ1-1; CDR3 protein: CAISAQGEFTEAFF; CDR3 DNA: TGTGCCATCAGCGCACAGGGGGAGTTCACTGAAGCTTTCTTT
V gene: TRBV5-1; clone size: -; D gene: -; J gene: TRBJ2-1; CDR3 protein: CASRYGGDYNEQFF; CDR3 DNA: TGCGCCAGCAGGTACGGCGGGGATTACAATGAGCAGTTCTTC
V gene: TRBV30; clone size: -; D gene: TRBD1; J gene: TRBJ2-3; CDR3 protein: CAWSGTGVPDTQYF; CDR3 DNA: TGTGCCTGGAGTGGAACAGGGGTCCCAGATACGCAGTATTTT
V gene: TRBV11-2; clone size: once; D gene: -; J gene: TRBJ2-5; CDR3 protein: CASSPGAEETQYF; CDR3 DNA: TGTGCCAGCAGCCCCGGGGCGGAAGAGACCCAGTACTTC
V gene: TRBV5-1; clone size: -; D gene: -; J gene: TRBJ1-2; CDR3 protein: CASSLEGGYTF; CDR3 DNA: TGCGCCAGCAGCTTGGAAGGTGGCTACACCTTC
V gene: TRBV4-2; clone size: -; D gene: -; J gene: TRBJ2-5; CDR3 protein: CASSQDPSLIQETQYF; CDR3 DNA: TGTGCCAGCAGCCAAGATCCCAGCCTGATCCAAGAGACCCAGTACTTC
V gene: TRBV7-6; clone size: -; D gene: -; J gene: TRBJ1-3; CDR3 protein: CASSSIDSGNTIYF; CDR3 DNA: TGTGCCAGCAGTTCGATTGACTCTGGAAACACCATATATTTT
V gene: TRBV28; clone size: -; D gene: -; J gene: TRBJ2-7; CDR3 protein: CASNSPGPEQYF; CDR3 DNA: TGTGCCAGCAACTCGCCGGGGCCCGAGCAGTACTTC
V gene: TRBV10-3; clone size: -; D gene: -; J gene: TRBJ2-5; CDR3 protein: CAISELGGETQYF; CDR3 DNA: TGTGCCATCAGTGAACTTGGTGGGGAGACCCAGTACTTC
V gene: TRBV10-3; clone size: -; D gene: TRBD2; J gene: TRBJ2-5; CDR3 protein: CAISEAGETQYF; CDR3 DNA: TGTGCCATCAGTGAGGCGGGGGAAACCCAGTACTTC
V gene: TRBV29-1; clone size: -; D gene: -; J gene: TRBJ1-3; CDR3 protein: CSVESQPGGNTIYF; CDR3 DNA: TGCAGCGTTGAAAGCCAACCGGGAGGAAACACCATATATTTT
V gene: TRBV5-1; clone size: few; D gene: -; J gene: TRBJ1-2; CDR3 protein: CASSLGHRDDGYTF; CDR3 DNA: TGCGCCAGCAGCTTGGGACACAGGGATGATGGCTACACCTTC
V gene: TRBV5-4; clone size: -; D gene: TRBD2; J gene: TRBJ2-5; CDR3 protein: CASSMPTSSETQYF; CDR3 DNA: TGTGCCAGCAGCATGCCGACTAGCTCGGAGACCCAGTACTTC
V gene: TRBV7-3; clone size: -; D gene: -; J gene: TRBJ2-7; CDR3 protein: CASSFGASYEQYF; CDR3 DNA: TGTGCCAGCAGCTTTGGCGCCTCCTACGAGCAGTACTTC
V gene: TRBV18; clone size: -; D gene: -; J gene: TRBJ2-1; CDR3 protein: CASSPDKTYNEQFF; CDR3 DNA: TGTGCCAGCTCACCAGACAAAACCTACAATGAGCAGTTCTTC
V gene: TRBV28; clone size: -; D gene: -; J gene: TRBJ2-7; CDR3 protein: CASRSHWGAGYEQYF; CDR3 DNA: TGTGCCAGCAGAAGTCATTGGGGGGCGGGTTACGAGCAGTACTTC
V gene: TRBV18; clone size: -; D gene: -; J gene: TRBJ1-3; CDR3 protein: CASSPGGGLSGNTIYF; CDR3 DNA: TGTGCCAGCTCACCAGGCGGAGGACTCTCTGGAAACACCATATATTTT
V gene: TRBV6-1; clone size: -; D gene: TRBD1; J gene: TRBJ1-4; CDR3 protein: CASSMTGFNEKLFF; CDR3 DNA: TGTGCCAGCAGTATGACAGGGTTTAATGAAAAACTGTTTTTT
V gene: TRBV28; clone size: -; D gene: -; J gene: TRBJ1-3; CDR3 protein: CASSQADTIYF; CDR3 DNA: TGTGCCAGCAGTCAGGCGGACACCATATATTTT
V gene: TRBV6-1; clone size: -; D gene: -; J gene: TRBJ2-2; CDR3 protein: CASQASNTGELFF; CDR3 DNA: TGTGCCAGCCAGGCCTCGAACACCGGGGAGCTGTTTTTT
V gene: TRBV6-5; clone size: once; D gene: -; J gene: TRBJ2-3; CDR3 protein: CASSFGGTSTDTQYF; CDR3 DNA: TGTGCCAGCAGTTTTGGCGGGACTAGCACAGATACGCAGTATTTT
V gene: TRBV5-4; clone size: -; D gene: -; J gene: TRBJ1-1; CDR3 protein: CASSSITEAFF; CDR3 DNA: TGTGCCAGCAGCTCTATCACTGAAGCTTTCTTT
V gene: TRBV18; clone size: -; D gene: -; J gene: TRBJ1-2; CDR3 protein: CASSPFEQGHYGYTF; CDR3 DNA: TGTGCCAGCTCACCATTCGAACAGGGCCACTATGGCTACACCTTC
V gene: TRBV6-1; clone size: -; D gene: TRBD1; J gene: TRBJ1-4; CDR3 protein: CASARQGPNEKLFF; CDR3 DNA: TGTGCCAGCGCCAGACAGGGGCCCAATGAAAAACTGTTTTTT
V gene: TRBV6-5; clone size: -; D gene: -; J gene: TRBJ2-3; CDR3 protein: CASRGTAPADTQYF; CDR3 DNA: TGTGCCAGCAGGGGGACTGCCCCAGCTGATACGCAGTATTTT
V gene: TRBV5-5; clone size: -; D gene: TRBD2; J gene: TRBJ2-1; CDR3 protein: CASSVRLAGLYNEQFF; CDR3 DNA: TGTGCCAGCAGCGTGAGACTAGCGGGATTATACAATGAGCAGTTCTTC
V gene: TRBV15; clone size: -; D gene: -; J gene: TRBJ2-1; CDR3 protein: CATSRDREQFF; CDR3 DNA: TGTGCCACCAGCAGAGATAGAGAGCAGTTCTTC
V gene: TRBV5-1; clone size: -; D gene: TRBD2; J gene: TRBJ2-7; CDR3 protein: CASSQQGTSGGYEQYF; CDR3 DNA: TGCGCCAGCAGCCAACAGGGGACTAGCGGGGGCTACGAGCAGTACTTC
V gene: TRBV5-4; clone size: -; D gene: -; J gene: TRBJ2-3; CDR3 protein: CASSSTADTQYF; CDR3 DNA: TGTGCCAGCAGCTCGACTGCAGATACGCAGTATTTT
V gene: TRBV30; clone size: -; D gene: TRBD1; J gene: TRBJ1-4; CDR3 protein: CAWSVRSGGEKLFF; CDR3 DNA: TGTGCCTGGAGTGTACGGTCAGGGGGGGAAAAACTGTTTTTT
V gene: TRBV19; clone size: few; D gene: TRBD1; J gene: TRBJ2-7; CDR3 protein: CASSSARGYEQYF; CDR3 DNA: TGTGCCAGTAGTTCCGCCAGGGGGTACGAGCAGTACTTC
V gene: TRBV4-1; clone size: few; D gene: TRBD2; J gene: TRBJ2-3; CDR3 protein: CASSRSTGTSNSDTQYF; CDR3 DNA: TGCGCCAGCAGCCGTTCCACCGGGACTAGTAATTCAGATACGCAGTATTTT
V gene: TRBV5-4; clone size: -; D gene: -; J gene: TRBJ2-3; CDR3 protein: CASSVTDTQYF; CDR3 DNA: TGTGCCAGCAGCGTCACAGATACGCAGTATTTT
V gene: TRBV7-2; clone size: once; D gene: TRBD2; J gene: TRBJ2-5; CDR3 protein: CASSRALAGGGTQYF; CDR3 DNA: TGTGCCAGCAGCCGGGCGCTAGCGGGGGGCGGGACCCAGTACTTC
V gene: TRBV5-1; clone size: -; D gene: TRBD2; J gene: TRBJ2-3; CDR3 protein: CASSRGLASTDTQYF; CDR3 DNA: TGCGCCAGCAGCAGGGGACTAGCTAGCACAGATACGCAGTATTTT
V gene: TRBV11-2; clone size: few; D gene: -; J gene: TRBJ2-2; CDR3 protein: CASSFLRQGELFF; CDR3 DNA: TGTGCCAGCAGCTTTCTTAGGCAGGGAGAGCTGTTTTTT
V gene: TRBV29-1; clone size: -; D gene: -; J gene: TRBJ2-7; CDR3 protein: CSAITNSYEQYF; CDR3 DNA: TGCAGCGCTATCACTAACTCCTACGAGCAGTACTTC